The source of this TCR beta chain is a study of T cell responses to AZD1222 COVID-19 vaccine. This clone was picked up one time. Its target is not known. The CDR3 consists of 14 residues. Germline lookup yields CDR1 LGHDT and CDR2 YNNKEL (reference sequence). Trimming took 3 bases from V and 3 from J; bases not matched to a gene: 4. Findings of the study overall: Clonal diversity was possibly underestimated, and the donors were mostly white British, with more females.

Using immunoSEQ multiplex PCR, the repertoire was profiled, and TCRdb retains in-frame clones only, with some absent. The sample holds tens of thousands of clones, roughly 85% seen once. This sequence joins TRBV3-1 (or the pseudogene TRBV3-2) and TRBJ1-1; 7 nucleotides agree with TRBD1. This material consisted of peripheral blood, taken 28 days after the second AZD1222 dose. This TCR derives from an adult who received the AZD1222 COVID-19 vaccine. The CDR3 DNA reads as TGTGCCAGCAGCCAGGGGGACAGATACACTGAAGCTTTCTTT. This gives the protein CASSQGDRYTEAFF.